Below, one TCR beta chain is given with its context. Its binding antigen is unknown. A much larger clone lies a single base off, so this may be a read error. The treatment or condition label corresponds to: live attenuated yellow fever vaccine strain. PBMCs were isolated from peripheral blood using a standard Ficoll-Paque protocol. Dynabeads CD4 and CD8 positive selection kits were used to isolate CD4 and CD8 T-cell fractions. RNA was extracted with TriZol from bulk PBMCs, CD4 and CD8 fractions, and dextramer-positive and dextramer-negative fractions. The germline V gene encodes CDR1 DFQATT and CDR2 SNEGSKA (reference sequence). The junction carries 11 bases between V and J, which are trimmed by 4 bases and 8 bases respectively. The CDR3 starts with the cysteine, ends with the phenylalanine, and has 12 residues. The CDR3 DNA has 36 bases and is translated from base 1. TCR cDNA was made using 5'RACE template switching, a step that added a universal primer site and unique molecular identifiers. Priming of cDNA synthesis was performed from both the TCR alpha and TCR beta constant segments. Library amplification used two PCR steps, and the second PCR step added sample barcodes and sequencing adapters. Libraries were sequenced on Illumina HiSeq 2500 (2x100 bp) or NovaSeq (2x150 bp). Under the source paper's analysis protocol: MIGEC handled demultiplexing of reads and collapsing into UMI consensus sequences, while MiXCR performed V(D)J alignment. Vaccine-responding clonotypes were identified with edgeR using replicate PBMC samples, with FDR below 0.01 and a log2 fold change above 5 up to day 15 being required. Bulk clonotypes were assigned CD4 or CD8 identity according to which sequenced CD4 or CD8 repertoire held them at higher abundance. TCRdb handled the public reads itself, with Q25 trimming in fastp and clone calling in MiXCR, and kept productive beta chains. Rows are combined by CDR3 protein, so each entry shows the most common genes and DNA. None of the V and J calls come from the authors' own analysis; TCRdb made them. The sample records some 250,000 distinct CDR3 sequences, 6.9% of which are singletons. Jointly, the top ten make up 0.85% of the sample.

These data originate in a study of T cells after yellow fever vaccination (dated by TCRdb to between 2018 and 2020). In the study overall: Libraries from fractions with low cell numbers were prepared with the SMART-Seq v4 Ultra Low Input RNA kit. Bulk TCR alpha and beta repertoires were sequenced longitudinally to track T-cell clones before and after primary and booster YFV17D yellow fever vaccination. The cohort comprised two healthy male donors, one aged 18 to 29 and one aged 30 to 39 years. Blood was collected at multiple timepoints before and after primary and secondary immunization, and bulk PBMC replicates and cell subsets were isolated. On the study overall, not on this receptor specifically: Only a couple of donors were included in the study, so the extent to which the findings can be generalized is limited. A small fraction of clonotypes showed up in both the CD4 and CD8 compartments, probably as a result of convergent recombination. Most clones expanded after primary vaccination were re-detected after the booster (just under 97% of CD4 and more than 70% of CD8), suggesting broad memory maintenance. The secondary T-cell response was weaker than the primary response but faster, peaking on day 5 instead of day 15. Because abundant contaminating clonotypes from the bulk population could be contained in FACS-sorted repertoires, computational filtering was required.

This TCR was recovered from a man aged 30-40 years who received the YFV17D yellow fever vaccine. The sequencing here drew on CD4+ T cells sorted from PBMCs, taken 15 days after the yellow fever booster vaccination. The V and J segments used are TRBV20-1 and TRBJ1-4; possibly the D gene is TRBD1, per 5 matching bases. The DNA reads as follows: TGCAGTGCTATGGGGGAGAGAGAAAAACTGTTTTTT. This sequence encodes CSAMGEREKLFF.